This T cell receptor (beta chain) is drawn from a study of blood T cells in healthy people across ages. The authors ran a second PCR of 7 to 11 cycles using a sample-barcoded 5' primer and a J-beta primer mix. TCRdb analysed the 5' RACE reads with MiXCR anew, one entry per CDR3 protein. The sample lists over 1,500,000 distinct CDR3 sequences, around half occurring once. V lost 3 bases and J 3 bases, leaving 15 bases between the germline ends. The germline gives CDR1 MGHRA, CDR2 YSYEKL. The CDR3 totals 16 residues. The sequencing sample was made of blood. The rearrangement uses TRBV4-1 and TRBJ1-5; D possibly corresponds to TRBD1 (5 bases). This clonotype was sampled from a woman in her thirties or forties in good health. This CDR3 is CASSQRDGGSNQPQHF. For the CDR3, the DNA is TGCGCCAGCAGCCAGAGGGACGGAGGATCCAATCAGCCCCAGCATTTT.